This T cell receptor (beta chain) was sequenced during a study of cytomegalovirus exposure and HLA in healthy donors (dated by TCRdb to the late 2010s). Regarding the research as a whole: According to an earlier analysis of 587 of the donors, some 170 million T cells yielded roughly 110 million unique TCR beta sequences and 276 Gb of sequence data. About 300 gigabases of sequencing data and 78 million or so unique TCR sequences were included in an early release covering 550 to 650 HLA-typed donors. Among the roughly 400 genotyped donors, around 81% belonged to the genetic ancestry cluster associated with self-reported Caucasian donors. The study aimed to test whether cataloging public T cell receptors could reveal signatures of past pathogen exposure. The study profiled the T cell repertoires of fewer than 850 subjects by immunosequencing and related them to cytomegalovirus serostatus. Besides the first cohort of about 730 subjects, a separate validation cohort made up of 95 to 150 different subjects was used. High-throughput TCR immunosequencing, statistical association of individual TCRs with disease status, and machine learning were combined to predict cytomegalovirus infection status. To study patterns of TCR occurrence, a later analysis re-analyzed previously published TCR beta repertoires from hundreds of donors and added high-resolution HLA genotyping. Rather than drawing on any new phenotypic data, the later analysis identified candidate immune exposures from TCR beta sequences and the way those sequences occurred across donors. An earlier analysis of roughly 580 of the donors used high-throughput TCR beta sequencing to judge whether each TCR beta V gene segment behaved as functional or pseudogenic. Donor age, sex, ethnicity and CMV serostatus were compiled alongside the repertoire data. Genome-wide SNP genotypes for about 65% of the roughly 670 donors were used in a later genetic analysis, which treated that subset as a discovery cohort. All discovery cohort repertoires had been generated using a single sequencing platform. Both class I and class II loci were covered by HLA typing, at four-digit resolution. Typing coverage differed by locus: A, B, C, DRB1 and DQB1 were typed in about 620-630 donors, DQA1 in about 510, DPA1 in some 570, and DPB1 in around 490. A handful of DR-DQ haplotypes were treated as single units for association and clustering because of strong linkage in the cohort. On average, about 240,000 unique TCR beta nucleotide sequences were sequenced per donor among a few hundred genotyped donors of the cohort, with around 19% of those sequences being non-productive.

Worth noting for this clone: The antigen this receptor binds is unknown. Within one base of it there is no much larger clone, and no base qualities were kept.

Receptor libraries were prepared by the immunoSEQ multiplex PCR assay. A mixture of 60 forward primers for TCR Vbeta segments and 13 reverse primers for TCR Jbeta segments was used in the multiplex PCR. Amplification of the CDR3 region of rearranged TCR beta genes was performed with a multiplex PCR assay on genomic DNA. The Illumina HiSeq System was used to sequence the amplified TCR beta libraries as 87-base-pair reads. Turning to the authors' computational methods: A later analysis tallied roughly 78 million unique TCR beta chains across the 650 to 750 repertoires, and some 12 million of those chains were shared by two or more donors. Raw reads were error-corrected and collapsed into unique sequences with a nearest-neighbor algorithm that merged closely related sequences to remove PCR and sequencing errors. CDR3 sequences were aligned to IMGT reference sequences to assign V, D and J gene segments. For a sequence to be retained, a match of at least six nucleotides to both a V gene segment and a J gene segment was required. A rearrangement was called productive if the CDR3 had no stop codons and remained in frame with V and J, and every other rearrangement was called non-productive. CDR3 was defined according to IMGT convention as the region running from the second conserved V-encoded cysteine to the conserved J-encoded phenylalanine. In an earlier analysis of around 570 of the donors, sequences lacking an unambiguous match to a single V gene segment were excluded. In an earlier analysis of about 590 of the donors, a V segment was called functional when productive rearrangements were above 56.7%, and segregating when the standard deviation between donors exceeded 5%. A statistical classification framework was built to diagnose cytomegalovirus status from the catalog of TCR beta chain sequences. A later analysis assigned V and J genes by comparing TCR nucleotide sequences with IMGT/GENE-DB human TR gene sequences. In a later analysis, CDR3 sequences and most-parsimonious VDJ recombination scenarios were assigned using the TCRdist pipeline. In a later analysis, every TCR beta chain was defined by the combination of its CDR3 amino acid sequence and its V-gene family, and reads without a unique V-gene family were dropped. As a way to deal with suspected cross-contamination and a sequencing artifact, a later analysis dropped 450 to 700 nucleotide sequences that were highly shared and had low generation probability. A later analysis calculated a clonal expansion index for each public chain from normalized within-repertoire ranks of inferred template counts. A later analysis computed generation probabilities with a VDJ recombination model fitted to out-of-frame rearrangements, and checked the results against IGoR. Hypergeometric tests were used in a later analysis to score TCR-TCR, TCR-HLA and TCR-CMV co-occurrence, with a repertoire-size bias correction applied to the TCR pairs. A later analysis estimated false discovery rates by permuting HLA or CMV assignments 20 times. In a later analysis, co-occurring TCRs were grouped using DBSCAN, with TCRdist sequence similarity added in when clustering inside HLA-allele-positive subsets. Repertoires with fewer than 30,000 or more than 120,000 public chains were left out of co-occurrence clustering, as were four to six repertoires with anomalous nucleotide sharing. TCRdb took over this immuneACCESS table, retaining in-frame rearrangements with V and J assigned. Such tables are incomplete; in checked studies, under half of the missing clones stem from an unresolved V gene, and the remainder is unexplained. V and J calls and clone size follow that table, whereas D and trimming were derived from the DNA. This sample is represented by some 130,000 clones; approximately 70% of them were singletons. 2.1% of the sample rests with the top ten.

What the study reported, not specific to this receptor: It was suggested by the authors that the approach could potentially be generalized to other disease states and immunological phenotypes. Only TCR beta chains were sequenced in this cohort, and the absence of alpha or paired-chain data limited detectable features. In a later analysis, TCR association rates were found to vary across HLA loci, with the most associated TCRs seen for DRB1 alleles and the fewest for HLA-C alleles. In a later analysis, HLA-associated TCR beta chains were found to be more clonally expanded and to have lower generation probabilities than equally common non-associated chains. When HLA alleles, especially DR and DQ, strongly co-occurred, TCR associations were difficult to assign to individual alleles. While some public TCRs were present in many individuals, most TCR sequences turned up only very rarely across donors. In an earlier analysis of approximately 600 of the donors, most TCR beta V segments were observed in productive rearrangements about 87% or about 30% of the time, broadly matching IMGT annotations. A group of highly shared sequence variants was considered likely to be a technical artifact of the sequencing pipeline. Because HLA typing was unavailable for some donors at each locus, only the typed subset was used in association tests. The study gave a list of 150 to 200 TCR beta chains associated with cytomegalovirus. Cytomegalovirus status was reported to be diagnosed by the classifier with high specificity and sensitivity in both the original and validation cohorts. Because counts were too low, about 15 rarely observed V segments, including chromosome 9 orphons, were left out of the earlier analysis of a few hundred of the donors. A further reported finding was that TCR beta sequences accurately predicted the HLA-A and HLA-B alleles for most subjects in the first cohort. The only immune exposure information available for the cohort was CMV serostatus. An association between a missense DCLRE1C variant and V-gene and J-gene trimming of TCR beta chains was found in a later genetic analysis and replicated in an independent cohort. Some IMGT-functional V segments, including TRBV6-2 and TRBV6-3, could not be told apart with the 87-base-pair reads, so those segments were excluded. Several of the top co-occurrence clusters appeared to be linked to parvovirus B19, influenza, CMV and Epstein-Barr virus, according to a later analysis. Correlated functional status among segregating V segments might be attributable to linkage disequilibrium, but an unknown experimental factor could not be ruled out. Presence/absence analyses assumed roughly uniform sequencing depth across donors, an assumption that may not hold. Compared with the approximately 720-donor mean, donors in an Asian-associated ancestry cluster had fewer N-insertions in productive TCRs, according to a later genetic analysis. A later analysis associated 15,000 to 20,000 TCR beta sequences with specific HLA alleles at a false discovery rate of 0.05. In vitro tests confirmed that a few of the cytomegalovirus-associated TCR beta chains recognize cytomegalovirus antigens. According to a later analysis, most CMV-associated TCR beta chains appeared to be HLA-restricted, and the HLA associations seemed to be driven largely by CMV exposure.

The cohort was made up of approximately 700 healthy bone marrow donors. At the time of sampling, every cohort member was nominally healthy, though immune exposures that went unrecorded were likely present. The donor was CMV seropositive and belonged to the group of around 300 seropositive cohort members. Every donor gave a peripheral blood sample, and the peripheral blood mononuclear cells from that sample were used for TCR beta sequencing. The Qiagen DNeasy Blood Extraction Kit was used to extract genomic DNA from the blood cell samples. The CDR3 sequence holds 13 residues, the cysteine and phenylalanine included. Only the CDR3 portion is preserved as DNA: 39 bases, with reading frame beginning at the first base. For CDR1 and CDR2, the germline V gene (reference sequence) lists LNHDA and SQIVND. Trimming accounts for 8 bases at V and 1 base at J, while the number of junction bases matched to no gene is 3.

Recombination connected TRBV19 to TRBJ1-1; TRBD1 agrees with 8 junctional bases. Input material: PBMCs. The TCR was taken from a woman aged 60-70 years in good health and CMV-seropositive. The sequenced DNA: TGTGCCAGTTCAGACAGGGGGAACACTGAAGCTTTCTTT. This yields the protein CASSDRGNTEAFF.